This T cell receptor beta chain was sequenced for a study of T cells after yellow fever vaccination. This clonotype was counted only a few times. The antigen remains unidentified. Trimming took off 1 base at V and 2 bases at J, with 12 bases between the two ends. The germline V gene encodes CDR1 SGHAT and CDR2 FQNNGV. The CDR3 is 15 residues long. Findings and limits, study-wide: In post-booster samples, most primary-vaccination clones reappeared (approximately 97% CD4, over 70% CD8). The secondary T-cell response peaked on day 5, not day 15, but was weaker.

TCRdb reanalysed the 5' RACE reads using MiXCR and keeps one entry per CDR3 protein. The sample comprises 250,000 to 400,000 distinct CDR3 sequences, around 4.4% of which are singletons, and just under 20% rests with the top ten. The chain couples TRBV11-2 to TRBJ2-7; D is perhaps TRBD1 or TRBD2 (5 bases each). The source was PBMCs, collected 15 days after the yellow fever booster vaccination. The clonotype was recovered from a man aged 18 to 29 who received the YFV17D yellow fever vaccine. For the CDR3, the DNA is TGTGCCAGCAGCTTAGGGCCGAGGGGCCCCTACGAGCAGTACTTC. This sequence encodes CASSLGPRGPYEQYF.